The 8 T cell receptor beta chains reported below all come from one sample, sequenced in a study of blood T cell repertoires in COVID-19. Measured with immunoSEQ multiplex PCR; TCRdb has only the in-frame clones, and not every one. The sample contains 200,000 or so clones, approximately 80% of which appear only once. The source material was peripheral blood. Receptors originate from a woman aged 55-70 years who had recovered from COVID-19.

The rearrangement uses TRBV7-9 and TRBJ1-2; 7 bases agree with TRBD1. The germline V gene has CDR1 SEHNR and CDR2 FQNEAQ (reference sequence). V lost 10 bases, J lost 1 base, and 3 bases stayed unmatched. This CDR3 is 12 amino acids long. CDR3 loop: CAIYRGNYGYTF. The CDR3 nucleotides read TGTGCCATCTACAGGGGTAACTATGGCTACACCTTC.

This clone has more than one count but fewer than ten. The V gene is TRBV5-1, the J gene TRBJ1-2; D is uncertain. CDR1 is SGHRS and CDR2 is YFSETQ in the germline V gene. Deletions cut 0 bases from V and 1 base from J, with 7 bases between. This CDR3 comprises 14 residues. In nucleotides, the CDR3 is TGCGCCAGCAGCTTGGACAGCCTTAACTATGGCTACACCTTC. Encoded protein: CASSLDSLNYGYTF.

The DNA for the CDR3 is TGTGCCAGCAGCCGAGAGGCACAGGGGAGGCGAGCTTTCTTT. It specifies CASSREAQGRRAFF. The J gene is TRBJ1-1, the V gene TRBV11-2, with 7 bases that match TRBD1. J lost 10 bases, V lost 5 bases, and 13 bases had no gene match. CDR1 and CDR2 (germline): SGHAT, FQNNGV. This CDR3 is built from 14 residues.

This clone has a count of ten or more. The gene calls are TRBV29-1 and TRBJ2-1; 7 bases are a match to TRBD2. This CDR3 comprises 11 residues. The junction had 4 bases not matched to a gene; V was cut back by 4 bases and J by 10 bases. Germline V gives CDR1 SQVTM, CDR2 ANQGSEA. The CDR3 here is CSVASGGEQFF. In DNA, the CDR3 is TGCAGCGTTGCTAGCGGAGGGGAGCAGTTCTTC.

The CDR3 region is CASSPLVGTDTQYF. CDR3 DNA: TGTGCCAGCAGCCCACTAGTAGGCACAGATACGCAGTATTTT. V usage is TRBV9 and J usage is TRBJ2-3; D perhaps matches TRBD2 (5 bases). V was cut by 4 bases and J by 1 base, with 10 bases left in between. Per the germline V gene, CDR1 is SGDLS and CDR2 is YYNGEE. The CDR3 is made up of 14 amino acids.

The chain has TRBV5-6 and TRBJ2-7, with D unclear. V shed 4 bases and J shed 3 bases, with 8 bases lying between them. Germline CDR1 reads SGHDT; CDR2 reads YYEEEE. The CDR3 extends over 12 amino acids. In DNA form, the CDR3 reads TGTGCCAGCAGCGGCCCCCGCTACGAGCAGTACTTC. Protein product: CASSGPRYEQYF.

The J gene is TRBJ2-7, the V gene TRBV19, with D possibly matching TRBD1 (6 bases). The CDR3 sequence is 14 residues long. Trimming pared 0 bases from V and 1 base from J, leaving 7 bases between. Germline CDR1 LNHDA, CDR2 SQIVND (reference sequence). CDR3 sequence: CASSIDRGSYEQYF. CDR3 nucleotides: TGTGCCAGTAGTATAGACAGGGGTTCCTACGAGCAGTACTTC.

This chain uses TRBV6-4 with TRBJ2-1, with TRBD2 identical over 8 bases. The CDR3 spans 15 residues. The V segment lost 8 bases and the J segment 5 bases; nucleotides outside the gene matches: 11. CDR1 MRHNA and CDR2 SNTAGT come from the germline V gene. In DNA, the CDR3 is TGTGCCAGCCGTAGGCTAGCGGGCTGGAACAATGAGCAGTTCTTC. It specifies CASRRLAGWNNEQFF.